This T cell receptor (beta chain) is drawn from a study of post-analysis software for immune sequencing data. Each TCR beta cDNA library carried unique molecular identifiers. From the PCR reads, TCRdb called clonotypes with MiXCR, one entry per CDR3 protein. The data show 450,000 to 700,000 distinct CDR3 sequences, 44% seen once. Germline-derived CDR1 and CDR2 are SEHNR and FQNEAQ (reference sequence). Trimming shortened V by 4 bases and J by 10 bases, and 14 bases separated the two germline ends. This CDR3 is 13 amino acids long. The study's findings and limits: Compared with controls, patients had more of roughly 5 TRBV segments, including TRBV5-6, TRBV5-1 and TRBV20-1. Controls significantly exceeded multiple sclerosis patients in normalized Chao1 diversity.

Turning to this clonotype: Its antigen remains unidentified.

The rearrangement joins TRBV7-9 to TRBJ2-1, with a tentative D call TRBD1 (6 bases). Sequences were obtained from blood. This sequence was found in a girl aged 10 to 17 with multiple sclerosis. CDR3 in DNA: TGTGCCAGCAGCTCTCGTCAGGACAGAGAGCAGTTCTTC. As protein: CASSSRQDREQFF.